This T cell receptor beta chain was found in a study of CD8+ T cells in alopecia areata. Study at large: Oral tofacitinib (5 to 10 mg twice daily) was administered to treated patients. Overall study results and limits: For baseline CD8+ expansion, any link to response stays uncertain with one nonresponder. Amid tofacitinib therapy, many expanded lesional clones stayed present in scalp and blood.

Treatment indicated: oral pan-JAK inhibitor, 5-10 mg twice daily. Punch biopsies of lesional scalp, plus peripheral blood, were taken from alopecia areata patients. Details on this clone: Antigen unknown.

Extraction of RNA preceded its reverse transcription into cDNA, which served as the sequencing template. The method was immunoSEQ multiplex PCR; TCRdb's version includes in-frame clones alone and lacks a portion of them. The table has 110,000 to 150,000 clones, 54% seen once. Trimming cost V 2 bases and J 7 bases, with 11 bases left between them. The CDR3 spans 13 residues. Germline CDR1 MNHEY, CDR2 SMNVEV (reference sequence). Specimen: CD8+ T cells sorted from blood, collected at week 4, from a patient treated with tofacitinib. This receptor was taken from a human donor with alopecia areata. The rearrangement links TRBV27 to TRBJ1-2, with D maybe TRBD1 (5 bases). DNA of the CDR3: TGTGCCAGCAGTTTACAGTCAGGGAGTGGCTACACCTTC. It codes for CASSLQSGSGYTF.